A selection of T cell receptor beta chains follows, all from one sample in a study of T cells in Graves' hyperthyroidism and ophthalmopathy. MiXCR was run by TCRdb on the multiplex PCR reads, yielding one entry per CDR3 protein. This table has around 620,000 distinct CDR3 sequences, 14% appearing once. The specimen sequenced was blood. The origin of the receptors is a woman under 30 with Graves' ophthalmopathy. Each CDR3 is given without its conserved first and last residue. Only part of the rows carry a size: once, few, many, or a class if the clone is expanded.

V: TRBV18
size: once
J: TRBJ1-1
CDR3: ASSHTGRGTEAF

V: TRBV5-5
size: -
J: TRBJ2-1
CDR3: ASSLRLVIYNEQF

V: TRBV6-5
size: many
J: TRBJ2-1
CDR3: ASSYSSRPYNEQF

V: TRBV9
size: -
J: TRBJ2-1
CDR3: ASSARGSYNEQF

V: TRBV2
size: once
J: TRBJ1-3
CDR3: ASSLQRTSGNTIY

V: TRBV11-2
size: many
J: TRBJ1-1
CDR3: ATQVRQDTEAF

V: TRBV29-1
size: many
J: TRBJ1-1
CDR3: SVEEDRPNTEAF

V: TRBV18
size: -
J: TRBJ2-7
CDR3: ASSPPGAKAYEQY

V: TRBV19
size: -
J: TRBJ1-4
CDR3: ASSSTGSFNEKLF

V: TRBV7-3
size: many
J: TRBJ2-6
CDR3: ASSSPTGSTGANVLT

V: TRBV9
size: few
J: TRBJ2-1
CDR3: ASSRTGGDYNEQF

V: TRBV5-1
size: many
J: TRBJ2-3
CDR3: ASSRRIFQADTDTQY

V: TRBV30
size: many
J: TRBJ2-1
CDR3: AWSAENEQF

V: TRBV28
size: many
J: TRBJ1-5
CDR3: ASSLYPSDSGNQPQH

V: TRBV3-1
size: many
J: TRBJ2-2
CDR3: ASSQRRANTGELF

V: TRBV7-2
size: many
J: TRBJ1-2
CDR3: ASSLTGAPASIGGMGYGYT

V: TRBV7-8
size: few
J: TRBJ2-6
CDR3: ASSLEGTGSSGANVLT

V: TRBV7-2
size: many
J: TRBJ2-1
CDR3: ASSPRGIPNNEQF

V: TRBV3-1
size: many
J: TRBJ1-6
CDR3: ASNTGQANSPLH

V: TRBV7-3
size: -
J: TRBJ2-2
CDR3: ASSLLGPAGELF

V: TRBV2
size: -
J: TRBJ2-3
CDR3: ASSYTSGMWDTDTQY

V: TRBV6-2/TRBV6-3
size: few
J: TRBJ1-5
CDR3: ASSYHGTEYQPQH

V: TRBV18
size: many
J: TRBJ1-4
CDR3: ASSPRQNEKLF

V: TRBV5-4
size: -
J: TRBJ2-7
CDR3: ASSFSGQGDYEQY

V: TRBV4-2
size: few
J: TRBJ2-7
CDR3: ASSQAGTSGSYEQY

V: TRBV30
size: -
J: TRBJ2-7
CDR3: AWSEGTAPYEQY

V: TRBV6-1
size: many
J: TRBJ2-7
CDR3: ASSATGLAGEYEQY

V: TRBV3-1
size: few
J: TRBJ2-5
CDR3: ASSQSVPETQY

V: TRBV9
size: once
J: TRBJ2-4
CDR3: ASTEGQGLAKNIQY

V: TRBV18
size: many
J: TRBJ2-1
CDR3: ASSRVEQF